This T cell receptor (beta chain) was sequenced in a study of Graves' ophthalmopathy and Graves' hyperthyroidism. Across the study: Upon initial diagnosis and before any treatment, peripheral blood was collected. Study results and limitations: Blood also held most thyroid clonotypes expanded above 0.001 frequency. The 13-signature model separated ophthalmopathy from stable hyperthyroidism at 85% to 90% sensitivity and 80% to 84% specificity.

As the starting material, over 9 ml of fresh peripheral blood yielded the PBMCs. On this clonotype: What it recognizes is unknown.

V dropped 1 base and J dropped 6 bases, with 7 bases sitting between them. This CDR3 has 13 amino acids. Germline V gene lookup returns CDR1 SGHTA and CDR2 FQGTGA. For repertoire sequencing, the TCR beta CDR3 regions were amplified from RNA transcripts. After a first-round RT-PCR with HTBI primers, a second-round multiplex PCR was run. From the multiplex PCR reads, TCRdb called clonotypes with MiXCR, one entry per CDR3 protein. The table has 350,000 to 400,000 distinct CDR3 sequences, around 18% seen once. The V call is TRBV7-3, the J call TRBJ1-5, with D uncertain. Sequenced input: peripheral blood. The origin of this receptor is a woman in her late teens or twenties with Graves' ophthalmopathy. The CDR3 is CASSLIASQPQHF. Here the CDR3 DNA reads TGTGCCAGCAGCTTAATCGCCAGTCAGCCCCAGCATTTT.